This T cell receptor (beta chain) was recorded in a study of blood T cell repertoires in COVID-19. Living in 24 US areas, the participants were between roughly 18 and 95 years of age. Cohorts were based on clinical histories the participants reported. The CDR3 runs 14 residues. Germline assignment: CDR1 MGHRA and CDR2 YSYEKL. V shed 6 bases and J shed 5 bases, with 16 bases lying between them. Libraries were prepared by immunoSEQ multiplex PCR; TCRdb keeps only in-frame clonotypes and omits some of them. The repertoire includes about 270,000 clones, less than 95% of them detected once, and about 3% sits in the top ten.

The source is a man aged 35 to 55 who had been exposed to COVID-19. Sequenced sample: PBMCs or T cells enriched from blood (not recorded which). The V call is TRBV4-1, the J call TRBJ1-1, with a weak D call TRBD1 (5 bases). The CDR3 region has the DNA TGCGCCAGCAGATCGACCCTCAAGGGGACTGAAGCTTTCTTT. As protein: CASRSTLKGTEAFF.